The next 29 T cell receptor beta chains were all read from a single sample in a study of patients and donors after allogeneic stem cell transplantation. A single record per CDR3 protein comes from TCRdb applying MiXCR to the RT-PCR reads. Here the sample spans 50,000 to 60,000 distinct CDR3 sequences, roughly 14% being singletons. The sample comprised blood, either unsorted or a sorted T cell fraction (not recorded which). These receptors originate from a human donor who was either an allogeneic HSCT recipient or a stem cell or donor lymphocyte infusion donor (not recorded which). It is not recorded whose cells these are; they may come from a transplant donor.

This clonotype was counted a few times. The genes are TRBV5-1 and TRBJ1-1; 7 positions agree with TRBD1. V shed 4 bases, J shed 3 bases, and the junction held 6 bases outside the gene matches. The CDR3 sequence is 14 residues long. Germline V lookup: CDR1 SGHRS, CDR2 YFSETQ. The CDR3 DNA sequence: TGCGCCAGCAGCACAGACAGGGATTACACTGAAGCTTTCTTT. This codes for CASSTDRDYTEAFF. The entire variable domain, with the rest obtained from reference TRBV5-1 and TRBJ1-1, is as follows: KAGVTQTPRYLIKTRGQQVTLSCSPISGHRSVSWYQQTPGQGLQFLFEYFSETQRNKGNFPGRFSGRQFSNSRSEMNVSTLELGDSALYLCASSTDRDYTEAFFGQGTRLTVV.

This clonotype was picked up a small number of times. The genes are TRBV6-1 and TRBJ2-1; 7 nucleotides match TRBD2. The CDR3 is made up of 17 amino acids. The germline CDR1 and CDR2 sequences are MNHNS and SASEGT. V was clipped by 6 bases and J by 3 bases; unmatched bases: 14. The chain's CDR3 is CASRLAEQTTYYNEQFF. DNA of the CDR3: TGTGCCAGCAGGCTAGCGGAGCAGACTACCTACTACAATGAGCAGTTCTTC.

This clonotype was seen repeatedly, ten times or more. The genes are TRBV20-1 and TRBJ2-3; 7 bases are a match to TRBD2. Trimming removed 3 bases from V and 1 base from J; junction bases left unmatched: 10. CDR3 length: 16 residues. CDR1 is DFQATT, CDR2 SNEGSKA, per germline (reference sequence). CDR3 protein: CSARVGAGVGTDTQYF. The CDR3 bases are TGCAGTGCTAGGGTAGGCGCGGGAGTCGGCACAGATACGCAGTATTTT.

This clonotype showed up just a few times. The chain is built from TRBV6-5 and TRBJ1-5; 8 positions match TRBD1. This CDR3 is built from 14 residues. V shed 0 bases and J 6 bases; nucleotides not matched to a gene: 1. Germline V CDR1 and CDR2: MNHEY, SVGAGI. The CDR3 region is CASSYSRGLQPQHF. The CDR3 DNA reads TGTGCCAGCAGTTACTCCAGGGGGCTTCAGCCCCAGCATTTT.

Note on this clonotype: A read error may account for a junction end that differs from germline. V gene TRBV5-1 combines with J gene TRBJ1-1, with TRBD1 as a possible D gene (5 bases). The CDR3 contains 20 residues. Germline V gives CDR1 SGHRS, CDR2 YFSETQ. The CDR3 region is CASSLDSFLKVGVKNTEASF. The CDR3 DNA follows: TGCGCCAGCAGCTTAGACAGCTTTCTCAAGGTTGGGGTGAAGAACACTGAAGCTTCCTTT.

This clonotype came up a few times. CDR3 sequence: CSLVAGHPHNEQFF. The CDR3 DNA sequence: TGCAGCCTAGTAGCGGGACACCCCCACAATGAGCAGTTCTTC. This chain connects TRBV29-1 to TRBJ2-1; 8 nucleotides align to TRBD2. This CDR3 spans 14 amino acids. J gave up 5 bases and V 8 bases, and 11 bases lay outside the gene matches. Germline V CDR1 and CDR2: SQVTM, ANQGSEA.

This clonotype has just a few counts. J is TRBJ2-1 and V is TRBV7-6; 11 nucleotides line up with TRBD2. CDR3 length: 18 amino acids. J was trimmed by 1 base and V by 4 bases; bases with no gene match: 9. CDR1 and CDR2 (germline): SGHVS, FNYEAQ. The CDR3 spells CASSSPGPSGRSYNEQFF. CDR3 nucleotide sequence: TGTGCCAGCAGCTCCCCCGGCCCTAGCGGGAGGTCCTACAATGAGCAGTTCTTC. The complete variable domain, with remaining parts taken from reference TRBV7-6 and TRBJ2-1, reads GAGVSQSPRYKVTKRGQDVALRCDPISGHVSLYWYRQALGQGPEFLTYFNYEAQQDKSGLPNDRFSAERPEGSISTLTIQRTEQRDSAMYRCASSSPGPSGRSYNEQFFGPGTRLTVL.

This clonotype occurred a few times. This rearrangement joins TRBV18 to TRBJ1-1, with D possibly TRBD1 on 5 matching bases. V shed 3 bases and J shed 4 bases, with 27 bases lying between them. Per germline, CDR1 KGHSH and CDR2 LQKENI. The CDR3 sequence is 19 residues long. The CDR3 bases are TGTGCCAGCTCACCTTTAGCAGCAGGAGGTGGGGGTGGCGGCACTGAAGCTTTCTTT. Amino acids: CASSPLAAGGGGGGTEAFF.

This clonotype has ten or more counts. The V gene is TRBV12-3 or TRBV12-4, the J gene TRBJ1-1; maybe TRBD1 (5 bases). The CDR3 has 17 residues. V dropped 2 bases and J dropped 3 bases, with 19 bases sitting between them. In DNA form, the CDR3 reads TGTGCCAGCAGTTTATACTCGGCCCAGGGAAGTGACACTGAAGCTTTCTTT. Its translation is CASSLYSAQGSDTEAFF.

The table lists this clonotype with a few counts. The chain has TRBV20-1 and TRBJ2-7; 7 bases are a match to TRBD2. The germline CDR1 and CDR2 sequences are DFQATT and SNEGSKA (reference sequence). Losses at the gene ends were 3 bases for V and 6 bases for J; bases not matched to a gene: 8. CDR3 size: 13 residues. Here the CDR3 reads CSASRAGVAEQYF. CDR3 nucleotide sequence: TGCAGTGCTAGCCGCGCGGGAGTTGCCGAGCAGTACTTC.

J is TRBJ2-1 and V is TRBV6-1; D might be TRBD2 (5 bases). The CDR3 loop spans 14 amino acids. With 4 bases removed from V and 9 bases from J, the gap between germline ends came to 16 bases. CDR1 and CDR2 (germline): MNHNS, SASEGT. CDR3 amino acids: CASSGVLLAGEQFF. For the CDR3, the DNA is TGTGCCAGCAGTGGCGTCCTCCTCGCGGGTGAGCAGTTCTTC.

As regards this clonotype: The missing conserved phenylalanine or tryptophan at the end of this CDR3 makes a read error likely. The CDR3 DNA follows: TGTGCCAGCACCGGGACTAGCGGTTCAGATACGCAGTATTCT. This translates into CASTGTSGSDTQYS. The genes are TRBV7-6 and TRBJ2-3; 11 bases map to TRBD2. The CDR3 has 14 residues. V shed 7 bases, J shed 4 bases, and the junction held 4 bases outside the gene matches. Looked up from germline, CDR1 is SGHVS and CDR2 is FNYEAQ.

This clonotype was counted ten times or more. This chain links TRBV20-1 with TRBJ1-5; D unclear. Germline V CDR1 and CDR2: DFQATT, SNEGSKA (reference sequence). Trimming cost V 6 bases and J 9 bases, with 15 bases left between them. This CDR3 comprises 12 residues. The CDR3 bases are TGCAGTGCAGTGGGCCACGAGGGGCCCCAGCATTTT. This codes for CSAVGHEGPQHF.

The chain links TRBV29-1 to TRBJ2-1; 15 bases agree with TRBD2. The V gene end was trimmed by 6 bases and the J gene end by 7 bases; junction bases not matched to a gene: 4. Germline CDR1 SQVTM, CDR2 ANQGSEA. The CDR3 length is 14 residues. The chain's CDR3 is CSVRGTSGRNEQFF. DNA for the CDR3: TGCAGCGTCCGTGGGACTAGCGGGAGGAATGAGCAGTTCTTC.

The rearrangement uses TRBV27 and TRBJ2-1, with 8 bases matching TRBD2. V lost 4 bases and J lost 6; bases outside the gene matches: 14. Germline assignment: CDR1 MNHEY and CDR2 SMNVEV (reference sequence). The CDR3 loop spans 17 amino acids. CDR3 amino acids: CASSSTTGTRGTNEQFF. CDR3 nucleotide sequence: TGTGCCAGCAGTTCTACCACCGGGACTAGAGGGACCAATGAGCAGTTCTTC.

The sample holds many counts of this clonotype. V and J are TRBV12-3 or TRBV12-4 and TRBJ2-1, with D maybe TRBD1 (6 bases). This CDR3 has 12 amino acids. V was shortened by 5 bases and J by 8 bases, with 10 bases between the two germline ends. The CDR3 sequence: CASSHRVHEQFF. The CDR3 DNA reads TGTGCCAGCAGTCACAGGGTACATGAGCAGTTCTTC.

Worth noting for this clonotype: A read error may be the cause here, since a much bigger clone is one base away. V usage is TRBV7-9 and J usage is TRBJ1-1, with D unclear. The germline gives CDR1 SEHNR, CDR2 FQNEAQ (reference sequence). Trimming pared 3 bases from V and 10 bases from J, leaving 12 bases between. This CDR3 is 12 amino acids long. CDR3 nucleotide sequence: TGTGCCAGCAGCTTCTACACAGATGTAGCTTTCTTT. This gives the protein CASSFYTDVAFF.

In its sample, this clonotype was seen many times. This sequence joins TRBV7-2 and TRBJ1-2, with TRBD1 identical over 7 bases. Germline loops: CDR1 SGHTA, CDR2 FQGNSA. The CDR3 contains 11 residues. The CDR3 DNA follows: TGTGCAGGGGGCTCTAACTATGGCTACACCTTC. It is translated as CAGGSNYGYTF.

The chain carries TRBV2 and TRBJ2-1, with a weak D call TRBD1 (6 bases). The V end was cut by 2 bases, the J end by 5 bases, with 7 bases between. The CDR3 contains 13 residues. Germline CDR1 reads SNHLY; CDR2 reads FYNNEI. CDR3 protein: CASSESGDNEQFF. CDR3 DNA sequence: TGTGCCAGCAGTGAATCAGGGGACAATGAGCAGTTCTTC.

Only a few counts were recorded for this clonotype. V is TRBV6-5 and J is TRBJ2-2; either TRBD1 or TRBD2 may fit D (5 bases each). The CDR3 sequence is 17 residues long. Trimming removed 6 bases at V and 1 base at J, with 18 bases between. Per the germline V gene, CDR1 is MNHEY and CDR2 is SVGAGI. The chain's CDR3 is CASSPHVGTLNTGELFF. CDR3 bases: TGTGCCAGCAGCCCTCACGTTGGGACCCTGAACACCGGGGAGCTGTTTTTT.

This clonotype was seen only a few times. The V call is TRBV20-1, the J call TRBJ2-1, with TRBD2 matching over 9 bases. V lost 1 base to trimming and J lost 6 bases; unmatched junction nucleotides: 7. This CDR3 has 15 residues. Germline V CDR1 and CDR2: DFQATT, SNEGSKA (reference sequence). The CDR3 reads CSARAYSGSGNEQFF. In nucleotides, the CDR3 is TGCAGTGCTAGAGCCTATAGCGGGAGTGGCAATGAGCAGTTCTTC.

This clonotype was detected many times. J is TRBJ1-6 and V is TRBV3-1; TRBD1 agrees at 9 bases. The CDR3 is made up of 15 amino acids. J gave up 7 bases and V 2 bases, and 3 bases lay outside the gene matches. From germline, CDR1 is LGHDT and CDR2 YNNKEL (reference sequence). The DNA for the CDR3 is TGTGCCAGCAGCCAAAAGACAGGGGGGAATTCACCCCTCCACTTT. Its translation: CASSQKTGGNSPLHF.

This clonotype was counted ten times or more. V usage is TRBV7-2 and J usage is TRBJ1-5; D remains unclear. The CDR3 has 16 residues. Trimming cost V 1 base and J 0 bases, with 10 bases left between them. Germline V lookup: CDR1 SGHTA, CDR2 FQGNSA. The CDR3 protein is CASSLGASTSNQPQHF. The CDR3 coding sequence is TGTGCCAGCAGCTTAGGGGCCAGTACTAGCAATCAGCCCCAGCATTTT. Together with reference TRBV7-2 and TRBJ1-5, the CDR3 gives the full variable domain: GAGVSQSPSNKVTEKGKDVELRCDPISGHTALYWYRQSLGQGLEFLIYFQGNSAPDKSGLPSDRFSAERTGGSVSTLTIQRTQQEDSAVYLCASSLGASTSNQPQHFGDGTRLSIL.

This clonotype was counted between two and nine times. This chain links TRBV29-1 with TRBJ2-5; D is tentatively TRBD1 or TRBD2 (6 bases each). Trimming stripped 5 bases from V and 2 bases from J, with 33 bases between. The CDR3 spans 20 residues. CDR1 is SQVTM and CDR2 is ANQGSEA in the germline V gene. The DNA for the CDR3 is TGCAGCGTTTCGGTACAGGGCGGGGTATGGTACTCCATACGACAAGAGACCCAGTACTTC. Translated: CSVSVQGGVWYSIRQETQYF. Using reference TRBV29-1 and TRBJ2-5 for the parts outside the CDR3, the full variable domain is SAVISQKPSRDICQRGTSLTIQCQVDSQVTMMFWYRQQPGQSLTLIATANQGSEATYESGFVIDKFPISRPNLTFSTLTVSNMSPEDSSIYLCSVSVQGGVWYSIRQETQYFGPGTRLLVL.

V and J are TRBV9 and TRBJ1-4; D remains unclear. The V and J ends lost 2 bases and 0 bases respectively, with 14 bases between them. The CDR3 length is 17 residues. CDR1 and CDR2 from the germline V gene are SGDLS and YYNGEE. Here the CDR3 DNA reads TGTGCCAGCAGCGTCGGTATAGCACCTTCAACTAATGAAAAACTGTTTTTT. It encodes CASSVGIAPSTNEKLFF.

The chain recombines TRBV28 with TRBJ2-7; tentative D call: TRBD2 (6 bases). This CDR3 has 13 amino acids. V gave up 2 bases and J gave up 1 base, with 6 bases separating them. CDR1 and CDR2 from the germline V gene are MDHEN and SYDVKM. This CDR3 reads CASSLRGSYEQYF. CDR3 DNA sequence: TGTGCCAGCAGTTTACGGGGGTCCTACGAGCAGTACTTC.

The gene calls are TRBV10-2 and TRBJ2-3, with 9 bases lining up with TRBD1. Germline-derived CDR1 and CDR2 are WSHSY and SAAADI. The CDR3 runs 15 residues. V lost 6 bases to trimming and J lost 2 bases; unmatched junction nucleotides: 6. This CDR3 is CASSRDRANTDTQYF. The DNA for the CDR3 is TGCGCCAGCAGCCGGGACAGGGCAAACACAGATACGCAGTATTTT.

This chain links TRBV7-6 with TRBJ2-3; perhaps TRBD2 as D (5 bases). Trimming removed 0 bases from V and 2 bases from J, with 9 bases in between. Germline V CDR1 and CDR2: SGHVS, FNYEAQ. This CDR3 has 15 residues. DNA of the CDR3: TGTGCCAGCAGCTTAGCCCGGACTGCCACAGATACGCAGTATTTT. This encodes CASSLARTATDTQYF.

This clonotype was detected a few times. V usage is TRBV5-1 and J usage is TRBJ2-1, with TRBD2 matching 12 bases. Losses at the gene ends were 4 bases for V and 7 bases for J; bases not matched to a gene: 9. The germline CDR1 and CDR2 sequences are SGHRS and YFSETQ. The CDR3 runs 16 residues. CDR3: CASSPLAGGPKNEQFF. The DNA for the CDR3 is TGCGCCAGCAGCCCTCTAGCGGGAGGGCCGAAAAATGAGCAGTTCTTC.